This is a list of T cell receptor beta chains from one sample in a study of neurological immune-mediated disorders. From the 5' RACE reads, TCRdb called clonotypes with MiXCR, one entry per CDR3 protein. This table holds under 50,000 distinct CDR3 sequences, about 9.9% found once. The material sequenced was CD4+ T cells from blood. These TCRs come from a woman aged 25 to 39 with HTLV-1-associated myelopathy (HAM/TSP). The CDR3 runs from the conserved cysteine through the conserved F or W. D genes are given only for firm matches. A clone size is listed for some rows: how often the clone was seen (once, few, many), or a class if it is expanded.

CDR3aa: CASSLRSGANVLTF; CDR3nt: TGTGCCAGCAGCTTACGCTCTGGGGCCAACGTCCTGACTTTC; j_gene: TRBJ2-6; abundance: many; d_gene: NA; v_gene: TRBV7-2
CDR3aa: CASSRTGSEQYF; CDR3nt: TGTGCCAGCTCACGGACAGGGTCCGAGCAGTACTTC; j_gene: TRBJ2-7; abundance: many; d_gene: TRBD1; v_gene: TRBV18
CDR3aa: CASSLYSQGGSGNTIYF; CDR3nt: TGCGCCAGCAGCTTGTATTCGCAGGGCGGCTCTGGAAACACCATATATTTT; j_gene: TRBJ1-3; abundance: many; d_gene: NA; v_gene: TRBV5-1
CDR3aa: CASSFSGGTGEQYF; CDR3nt: TGCGCCAGCAGCTTTAGTGGGGGCACCGGGGAGCAGTACTTC; j_gene: TRBJ2-7; abundance: many; d_gene: NA; v_gene: TRBV5-1
CDR3aa: CASSLGGGQGASYGYTF; CDR3nt: TGTGCCAGCAGCTTGGGAGGTGGACAGGGGGCTTCTTATGGCTACACCTTC; j_gene: TRBJ1-2; abundance: many; d_gene: TRBD1; v_gene: TRBV5-4
CDR3aa: CASSRWTGTMDGYTF; CDR3nt: TGTGCCAGCAGCCGATGGACAGGGACAATGGATGGCTACACCTTC; j_gene: TRBJ1-2; abundance: many; d_gene: TRBD1; v_gene: TRBV5-5
CDR3aa: CASSYRTGNTEAFF; CDR3nt: TGTGCCAGCAGCTACCGGACAGGGAACACTGAAGCTTTCTTT; j_gene: TRBJ1-1; abundance: many; d_gene: TRBD1; v_gene: TRBV5-5
CDR3aa: CASSVGGQGKNTGELFF; CDR3nt: TGTGCCAGCAGCGTAGGAGGACAGGGGAAAAACACCGGGGAGCTGTTTTTT; j_gene: TRBJ2-2; abundance: many; d_gene: TRBD1; v_gene: TRBV9
CDR3aa: CASSLSGTDGYTF; CDR3nt: TGTGCCAGCAGTTTATCCGGGACCGATGGCTACACCTTC; j_gene: TRBJ1-2; abundance: many; d_gene: NA; v_gene: TRBV12-3/TRBV12-4
CDR3aa: CASSFYICSASPGTGYSPLHF; CDR3nt: NA; j_gene: TRBJ1-6; abundance: NA; d_gene: NA; v_gene: TRBV5-1
CDR3aa: CSGQGPNHEQYF; CDR3nt: TGCAGTGGGCAGGGTCCGAACCACGAGCAGTACTTC; j_gene: TRBJ2-7; abundance: many; d_gene: NA; v_gene: TRBV20-1
CDR3aa: CASSPPSSSYEQYF; CDR3nt: TGTGCCAGCAGCCCCCCTAGCAGCTCCTACGAGCAGTACTTC; j_gene: TRBJ2-7; abundance: few; d_gene: NA; v_gene: TRBV4-2
CDR3aa: CASSRGGPYNEQCF; CDR3nt: TGCGCCAGTAGCCGGGGGGGGCCATACAATGAGCAGTGCTTC; j_gene: TRBJ2-1; abundance: once; d_gene: TRBD2; v_gene: TRBV5-1
CDR3aa: CSALRDREKLFF; CDR3nt: TGCAGTGCTCTCCGGGACAGGGAAAAACTGTTTTTT; j_gene: TRBJ1-4; abundance: many; d_gene: TRBD1; v_gene: TRBV20-1